Shown below are 7 T cell receptor beta chains from a single sample sequenced in a study of cytomegalovirus exposure and HLA in healthy donors. The primer mix had 60 Vbeta and 13 Jbeta primers. Assay: immunoSEQ multiplex PCR; the TCRdb copy retains only in-frame clones and omits some. Counted here are approximately 190,000 clones, 75% to 85% occurring once; the ten biggest clones make up roughly 2.1%. Sequencing input: PBMCs. The receptors shown here come from a woman aged 18-29 years in good health and CMV-seropositive.

This clone was picked up one time. V is TRBV9 and J is TRBJ2-1; 10 bases are a match to TRBD2. The CDR3 spans 16 residues. V was pared by 2 bases and J by 0 bases, with 2 bases of the junction left unmatched. Germline V gene sequence: CDR1 SGDLS, CDR2 YYNGEE. CDR3 loop: CASSVKRGGSYNEQFF. DNA for the CDR3: TGTGCCAGCAGCGTGAAGCGGGGGGGCTCCTACAATGAGCAGTTCTTC.

V gene TRBV2 combines with J gene TRBJ2-2; D is undetermined. This CDR3 region has 15 residues. Germline CDR1 is SNHLY and CDR2 is FYNNEI. The ends were cut back, 7 bases at V and 2 bases at J, with 14 bases in the middle. CDR3 sequence reads: CASIVEKINTGELFF. CDR3 DNA: TGTGCCAGCATTGTTGAGAAAATTAACACCGGGGAGCTGTTTTTT.

This clone was observed a few times. The rearrangement uses TRBV7-9 and TRBJ1-2; no definite D call. Germline V gene data show CDR1 as SEHNR and CDR2 as FQNEAQ (reference sequence). The CDR3 sequence is 12 residues long. V lost 3 bases and J lost 1, with 3 bases in between. CDR3 protein: CASSLSNYGYTF. DNA of the CDR3: TGTGCCAGCAGCTTGAGTAACTATGGCTACACCTTC. Using reference TRBV7-9 and TRBJ1-2 for the parts outside the CDR3, the full variable domain is DTGVSQNPRHKITKRGQNVTFRCDPISEHNRLYWYRQTLGQGPEFLTYFQNEAQLEKSRLLSDRFSAERPKGSFSTLEIQRTEQGDSAMYLCASSLSNYGYTFGSGTRLTVV.

V gene TRBV19 combines with J gene TRBJ1-2, with 8 bases matching TRBD1. With 3 bases clipped from V and 5 bases from J, the junction kept 5 bases outside the gene matches. The CDR3 sequence is 14 residues long. Germline loops: CDR1 LNHDA, CDR2 SQIVND (reference sequence). This CDR3 reads CASSMDREVYGYTF. DNA for the CDR3: TGTGCCAGTAGTATGGACAGGGAGGTTTATGGCTACACCTTC.

The chain combines TRBV7-9 with TRBJ1-2, with a possible D match to TRBD1 (6 bases). This CDR3 is built from 16 residues. Looked up from germline, CDR1 is SEHNR and CDR2 is FQNEAQ (reference sequence). V was shortened by 1 base and J by 2 bases, with 14 bases between the two germline ends. The CDR3 loop reads CASSLEPGHRNYGYTF. The CDR3 coding sequence is TGTGCCAGCAGCTTAGAACCGGGACACCGAAACTATGGCTACACCTTC.

The chain joins TRBV5-1 to TRBJ2-1; 9 positions match TRBD2. The CDR3 length is 14 residues. Germline V gene sequence: CDR1 SGHRS, CDR2 YFSETQ. V dropped 2 bases and J dropped 8; count of bases not matched to a gene: 5. CDR3 DNA: TGCGCCAGCAGCTTTGGCGGGGGGGCGGATGAGCAGTTCTTC. Its protein product is CASSFGGGADEQFF. Complete variable domain (other parts from reference TRBV5-1 and TRBJ2-1): KAGVTQTPRYLIKTRGQQVTLSCSPISGHRSVSWYQQTPGQGLQFLFEYFSETQRNKGNFPGRFSGRQFSNSRSEMNVSTLELGDSALYLCASSFGGGADEQFFGPGTRLTVL.

This chain joins TRBV29-1 and TRBJ1-6; D perhaps matches TRBD1 (5 bases). V was shortened by 4 bases and J by 7 bases, with 11 bases between the two germline ends. Looked up from germline, CDR1 is SQVTM and CDR2 is ANQGSEA. The CDR3 has 13 residues. Written as DNA, the CDR3 is TGCAGCGTTGCCTTGGGGGGGAATTCACCCCTCCACTTT. Protein: CSVALGGNSPLHF.